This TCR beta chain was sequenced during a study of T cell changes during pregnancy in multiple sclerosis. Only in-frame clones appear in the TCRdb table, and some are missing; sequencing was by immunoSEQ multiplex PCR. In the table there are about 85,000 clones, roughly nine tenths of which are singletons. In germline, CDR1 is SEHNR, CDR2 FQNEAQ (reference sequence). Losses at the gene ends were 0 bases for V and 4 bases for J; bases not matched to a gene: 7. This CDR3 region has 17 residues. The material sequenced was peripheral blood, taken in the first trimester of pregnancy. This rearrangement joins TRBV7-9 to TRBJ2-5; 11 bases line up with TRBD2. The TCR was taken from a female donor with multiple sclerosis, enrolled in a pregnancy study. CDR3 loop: CASSLALAGVIGETQYF. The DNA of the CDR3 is TGTGCCAGCAGCTTAGCACTAGCGGGAGTTATCGGAGAGACCCAGTACTTC.